Listed below are T cell receptor beta chains from one sample, sequenced in a study of shared clonotypes between healthy human individuals. Assay used: immunoSEQ multiplex PCR; TCRdb lists only in-frame clones, some missing. The repertoire holds 2 million to 2.5 million clones, with 93% as singletons. The material sequenced was naive CD4+ T cells from PBMCs. Receptors originate from a man aged 18 to 29 in good health. Some clones in this sample may be carry-over from other donors' samples. Both conserved end residues are part of each CDR3. Each record gives: J gene, CDR3 length, V gene, CDR3 protein.

TRBJ2-7,13,TRBV29-1,CSATGTGSYEQYF
TRBJ1-5,15,TRBV28,CASVGGARSNQPQHF
TRBJ2-7,12,TRBV5-1,CASSGLTYEQYF
TRBJ2-7,13,TRBV30,CAWSGVGGYEQYF
TRBJ1-3,14,TRBV19,CASTPTGAGNTIYF
TRBJ2-2,16,TRBV11-2,CASSRQLITNTGELFF
TRBJ2-7,15,TRBV7-2,CASSSSGSSPYEQYF
TRBJ2-1,15,TRBV5-1,CASSSDRVPYNEQFF
TRBJ2-5,12,TRBV28,CASSRPQETQYF
TRBJ2-3,16,TRBV9,CASSVGLVRVPDTQYF
TRBJ1-2,17,TRBV10-3,CAISESPRWTANYGYTF
TRBJ2-1,16,TRBV7-9,CASSFWTSGRGNEQFF
TRBJ2-7,13,TRBV5-1,CASSLEGYYEQYF
TRBJ2-1,17,TRBV10-3,CAIRGLAGTTSYNEQFF
TRBJ2-3,15,TRBV9,CASSVSSGLGTPSDF
TRBJ1-2,14,TRBV28,CASSLGGQNYGYTF
TRBJ1-1,13,TRBV5-5,CASSLRPFWEAFF
TRBJ2-7,14,TRBV6-5,CASERGRQANEQYF
TRBJ2-2,14,TRBV5-1,CASWTGRGTGELFF
TRBJ2-1,15,TRBV2,CASRGLAGGYNEQFF
TRBJ2-1,15,TRBV28,CASSRELSSYNEQFF
TRBJ2-5,12,TRBV28,CASSSALETQYF
TRBJ2-7,14,TRBV11-3,CASSLGTSAGEQYF
TRBJ2-2,15,TRBV27,CASSLMRMNTGELFF
TRBJ2-3,15,TRBV30,CAWSSGPIATDTQYF
TRBJ1-1,12,TRBV6-6,CAVRASNTEAFF
TRBJ2-2,14,TRBV5-1,CASMALAGTGELFF
TRBJ2-7,14,TRBV7-2,CASSLAQAGREQYF
TRBJ1-5,15,TRBV19,CASSMFSEVSQPQHF
TRBJ2-7,14,TRBV28,CASGGLMGTYEQYF
TRBJ2-1,15,TRBV5-1,CASSRSSGRASEQFF
TRBJ1-4,15,TRBV5-1,CASSPGGGAREKLFF
TRBJ2-1,15,TRBV7-8,CASSRTSGRANEQFF
TRBJ2-1,14,TRBV5-1,CASRGQGGHNEQFF
TRBJ1-1,14,TRBV4-1,CASSQVGGNTEAFF
TRBJ2-7,14,TRBV19,CASSRRDGAYEQYF
TRBJ2-3,16,TRBV7-2,CASSPHGRGVTDTQYF
TRBJ2-3,14,TRBV5-1,CASSLGRVRDTQYF
TRBJ1-1,14,TRBV2,CASSDRGTGTEAFF
TRBJ2-7,14,TRBV2,CASSDRLAYDEQYF
TRBJ2-3,13,TRBV7-3,CASSLITTAQGNF
TRBJ1-2,17,TRBV28,CASSPDGAQYHNYGYTF
TRBJ1-2,15,TRBV28,CASSAAGTGNYGYTF
TRBJ1-2,13,TRBV5-4,CASSLAGENGYTF
TRBJ1-3,16,TRBV9,CASSVDGTGFGNTIYF
TRBJ2-7,15,TRBV27,CASSLEGTPRYEQYF